Sequencing of this T cell receptor (beta chain) was carried out in a study of CD8 T cells in ankylosing spondylitis. Regarding the study as a whole: Disease-linked clones bore a CD8+ phenotype, appearing relatively rarely in peripheral blood. Reported data indicate significant enrichment of disease-linked clones within matched ankylosing spondylitis synovial fluid.

The table lists this clonotype with a few counts. The target antigen is unknown. CDR1 SQVTM and CDR2 ANQGSEA come from the germline V gene. The CDR3 contains 14 residues. Trimming cost V 6 bases and J 4 bases, with 18 bases left between them. TCRdb analysed the 5' RACE reads with MiXCR anew, one entry per CDR3 protein. Of approximately 300,000 distinct CDR3 sequences in the sample, less than 25% were seen once. This receptor was identified in a female donor with ankylosing spondylitis or in good health (not recorded which). What was sequenced was blood, either unsorted or a sorted T cell fraction (not recorded which). This chain joins TRBV29-1 and TRBJ1-1; D remains ambiguous. For the CDR3, the DNA is TGCAGCGTCACTGAGACGTCGCTGGGCACTGAAGCTTTCTTT. It is translated as CSVTETSLGTEAFF.